The entry that follows covers one T cell receptor beta chain sequence. This receptor's antigen is unknown. No base qualities exist here, and no much larger clone lies one base off it. The junction carries 17 bases between V and J, which are trimmed by 5 bases and 4 bases respectively. As encoded in the germline V gene (reference sequence), CDR1 is MNHNY while CDR2 is SVGAGI. The cysteine opens and the phenylalanine closes a CDR3 of 16 amino acids. Only the CDR3 DNA is retained, 48 bases long and in frame from the first base. The sample belongs to a study of T cell responses to AZD1222 COVID-19 vaccine (dated by TCRdb to the early 2020s). Background for the entire study: TCR sequencing covered approximately 230 trial participants: 207 given two doses of AZD1222 and 26 given two doses of MenACWY control vaccine. Enrollment into the trials was organized by age into subgroups of 18-55, 56-69 and 70-plus years, and those subgroups contained roughly 140, 27 and 60 TCR-sequenced participants, respectively.

Study-level results and caveats: CD4 TCRs associated with the vaccine covered the entire spike protein, and the dominant responses were in regions 160-218 and 743-854. The 56-69-year group was small, and its depth increase did not reach significance, likely because of low power. Most participants were white British and females outnumbered males, and the authors suggested that clonal diversity may have been underestimated. After two AZD1222 doses, both the breadth and the depth of spike-specific TCRs were significantly higher than at day 0 and than in MenACWY recipients. Only 5 to 7 AZD1222 recipients were SARS-CoV-2 seropositive at baseline, limiting conclusions about previously exposed vaccinees. Nearly half of unique spike-specific TCRs reportedly recognized epitopes outside regions mutated in the B.1.351 and B.1.1.7 variants. Because no day 14 peak-response samples were available, repertoires were characterized only after the peak T cell response.

The label giving this sample's time point can be read as: about 28 days (+/-7) after the second vaccine dose. Read against the paper, the sample's treatment or condition label means: meningococcal conjugate vaccine given as trial control. Vaccinee samples were obtained from the UK trials COV001 and COV002, which included a single-blind randomized controlled phase 2/3 trial of AZD1222 (ChAdOx1 nCoV-19) in healthy adults. For TCRbeta chain sequencing, PBMC samples were collected from trial participants at day 0 and at day 28 after the second dose. The CDR3 regions of human TCRbeta chains were analyzed by immunosequencing. As for the original processing: Repertoire TCRs were matched against a reference library of SARS-CoV-2-specific TCRs generated with the MIRA antigen-specificity platform. Breadth was defined as the fraction of unique TCRs that were SARS-CoV-2-associated, and depth was defined as the fraction of total T cells that were SARS-CoV-2-associated. Using the MIRA data, each spike-specific TCR was mapped to the spike region that the TCR reacts to and placed in a CD4 or CD8 class. Log10-transformed breadth and depth values were compared by one-way ANOVA with Sidak's multiple comparisons tests. Entries here come from immuneACCESS through TCRdb and include only in-frame sequences with V and J called. Some clones fail to appear in such tables; in the studies checked, an unresolved V gene covers under half of the shortfall, and the cause of the remainder is unknown. The DNA was the basis for D and trimming; V, J and clone size are from that table. For this sample the table gives some 190,000 clones, of which approximately 94% were detected only once. 1.7% of the sample is in the top ten clones.

The source of this sequence is an adult who received the MenACWY meningococcal vaccine as a control. The input for sequencing was peripheral blood, taken 28 days after the second dose of the MenACWY control vaccine. The receptor chain draws on TRBV6-6 and TRBJ2-2; the D gene assignment is perhaps TRBD1 or TRBD2, with each matching 8 bases. The nucleotides read TGTGCCAGCAGTCGGACAGGGCTAGCGGGCACCGGGGAGCTGTTTTTT. This gives the protein CASSRTGLAGTGELFF.